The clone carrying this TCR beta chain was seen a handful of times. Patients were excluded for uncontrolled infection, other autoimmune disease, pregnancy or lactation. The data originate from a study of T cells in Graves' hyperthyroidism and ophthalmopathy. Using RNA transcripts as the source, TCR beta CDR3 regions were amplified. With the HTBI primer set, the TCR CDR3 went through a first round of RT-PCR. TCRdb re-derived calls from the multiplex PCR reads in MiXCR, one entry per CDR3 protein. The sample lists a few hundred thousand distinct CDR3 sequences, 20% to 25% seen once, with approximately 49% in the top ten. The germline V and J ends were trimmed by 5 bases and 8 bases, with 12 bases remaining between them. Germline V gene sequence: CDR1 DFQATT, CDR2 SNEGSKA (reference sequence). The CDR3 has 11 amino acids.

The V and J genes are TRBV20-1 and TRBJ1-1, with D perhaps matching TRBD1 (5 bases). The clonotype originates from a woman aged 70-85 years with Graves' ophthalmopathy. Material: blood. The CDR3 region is CSAERGFEAFF. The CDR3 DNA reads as TGCAGTGCTGAAAGGGGCTTCGAAGCTTTCTTT.